These 10 T cell receptor beta chains share one sample of origin, sequenced in a study of blood T cells in healthy people across ages. Sample-barcoded 5' priming and a J-beta primer mix drove a second PCR of 7 to 11 cycles. TCRdb re-called the 5' RACE reads with MiXCR, one entry per CDR3 protein. Of more than 700,000 distinct CDR3 sequences listed, about 55% are singletons. The sequenced sample consisted of blood. The receptors derive from an older man in good health.

The CDR3: CASTHGTSGSGSYNEQFF. The CDR3 nucleotides read TGTGCCAGCACACATGGGACTAGCGGGAGTGGGTCCTACAATGAGCAGTTCTTC. This chain uses TRBV5-4 with TRBJ2-1; 14 bases fit TRBD2. Trimming at V came to 6 bases and at J to 1 base, leaving 9 bases not matched to a gene. The CDR3 is 18 amino acids. Germline CDR1 SGHNT, CDR2 YYREEE (reference sequence).

Concerning this clonotype: A read error may be the cause here, since a much bigger clone is one base away. The chain is built from TRBV3-1 and TRBJ2-1; 7 bases map to TRBD2. The DNA end lines up better with TRBJ2-7; the J call may be wrong. Germline assignment: CDR1 LGHDT and CDR2 YNNKEL (reference sequence). This CDR3 has 16 residues. The DNA of the CDR3 is TGTGCCAGCAGCCCACGCGGGAGCTACTCCTACAATGAGCAGTACTTC. The encoded protein is CASSPRGSYSYNEQYF.

This clonotype occurred a few times. The chain couples TRBV2 to TRBJ2-5; the D call may be TRBD1 or TRBD2 (5 bases each). V was trimmed by 11 bases and J by 1 base, leaving 14 bases between them. This CDR3 region has 13 residues. Germline V gene data show CDR1 as SNHLY and CDR2 as FYNNEI. CDR3 DNA: TGTGCCGGGAAAGAGGGGCCCCAAGAGACCCAGTACTTC. Encoded protein: CAGKEGPQETQYF.

This chain joins TRBV7-2 and TRBJ2-5; 8 nucleotides agree with TRBD1. After removal of 5 bases from V and 7 bases from J, the junction contained 9 bases not matched to a gene. The CDR3 runs to 14 residues. The V gene's germline CDR1 is SGHTA and CDR2 FQGNSA. The CDR3 DNA sequence: TGTGCCAGCAGCCACCTTCAGGGGGCCGGGACCCAGTACTTC. It encodes CASSHLQGAGTQYF.

The CDR3 region is CASSPREGLDYGYTF. As DNA, the CDR3 is TGTGCCAGCAGCCCTAGGGAGGGGTTGGACTATGGCTACACCTTC. The chain joins TRBV7-6 to TRBJ1-2; possibly TRBD1 for D (5 bases). Per the germline V gene, CDR1 is SGHVS and CDR2 is FNYEAQ. The CDR3 sequence is 15 residues long. V lost 5 bases, J lost 3 bases, and 16 bases lay in between.

This chain uses TRBV6-2 or TRBV6-3 with TRBJ2-1; a possible D gene is TRBD2 (5 bases). The CDR3 runs to 15 residues. Trimming took 6 bases from V and 6 from J, leaving 18 bases between them. Looked up from germline, CDR1 is MNHEY and CDR2 is SVGEGT. The CDR3 DNA reads as TGTGCCAGCAGCCAATCGGCTAGCTTAAGCAATGAGCAGTTCTTC. It codes for CASSQSASLSNEQFF.

This chain connects TRBV10-3 to TRBJ2-7, with 11 bases identical to TRBD1. Per germline, CDR1 ENHRY and CDR2 SYGVKD. CDR3 length equals 13 residues. CDR3 nucleotide sequence: TGTGCATCTGGACAGGGGGCTTTCTACGAGCAGTACTTC. Protein sequence: CASGQGAFYEQYF.

The CDR3 coding sequence is TGCAGTGCTAGAGATCCGGTCACTGAAGCTTTCTTT. As protein: CSARDPVTEAFF. The gene calls are TRBV20-1 and TRBJ1-1; D call uncertain. Germline V gives CDR1 DFQATT, CDR2 SNEGSKA (reference sequence). The V end was cut by 0 bases, the J end by 4 bases, with 6 bases between. This CDR3 is 12 amino acids long.

The chain carries TRBV19 and TRBJ1-4; weak D call: TRBD1 (5 bases). This CDR3 has 15 amino acids. Germline CDR1 is LNHDA and CDR2 is SQIVND (reference sequence). Deletions cut 9 bases from V and 4 bases from J, with 18 bases between. CDR3 loop: CASRPGGPRNEKLFF. The CDR3 nucleotides are TGTGCCAGCAGACCTGGGGGACCGCGTAATGAAAAACTGTTTTTT.

This clonotype was counted only a few times. This sequence joins TRBV7-9 and TRBJ2-1; 9 positions agree with TRBD2. Trimming cost V 5 bases and J 9 bases; bases outside gene matches: 8. The CDR3 covers 14 residues. From germline, CDR1 is SEHNR and CDR2 FQNEAQ (reference sequence). CDR3 in amino acids: CASSVLAGSFEQFF. The CDR3 nucleotides are TGTGCCAGCAGCGTCCTAGCGGGAAGCTTTGAGCAGTTCTTC.